This passage covers 22 T cell receptor beta chains from one sample sequenced in a study of cytomegalovirus exposure and HLA in healthy donors. The PCR had 60 Vbeta and 13 Jbeta primers. Sequenced by immunoSEQ multiplex PCR; TCRdb stores in-frame clones only, minus some. The sample records 110,000 to 150,000 clones, 65% to 80% being singletons. The sample comprised PBMCs. Receptor source: a woman in her forties in good health and CMV-seronegative.

This clone was detected only once. The CDR3 bases are TGTGCCAGCAGCGTAGACAGCACTGAAGCTTTCTTT. It yields the protein CASSVDSTEAFF. The chain is built from TRBV6-6 and TRBJ1-1; D may be TRBD1 (5 bases). Germline V gene data show CDR1 as MNHNY and CDR2 as SVGAGI (reference sequence). V was clipped by 6 bases and J by 4 bases, with 9 bases between them. CDR3 size: 12 residues.

V gene TRBV27 combines with J gene TRBJ2-7; 9 nucleotides line up with TRBD1. With 1 base clipped from V and 7 bases from J, the junction kept 8 bases outside the gene matches. The length of the CDR3 is 15 residues. The germline gives CDR1 MNHEY, CDR2 SMNVEV (reference sequence). CDR3 in amino acids: CASSLWGQGLGEQYF. The CDR3 nucleotides read TGTGCCAGCAGTTTATGGGGACAGGGATTGGGGGAGCAGTACTTC.

The rearrangement joins TRBV6-5 to TRBJ1-3; D is unclear. The CDR3 is 14 amino acids. Looked up from germline, CDR1 is MNHEY and CDR2 is SVGAGI. Trimming removed 4 bases at V and 11 bases at J, with 18 bases between. The CDR3 sequence is CASSFWPGDDAIYF. The CDR3 DNA reads as TGTGCCAGCAGTTTTTGGCCGGGTGACGACGCCATATATTTT.

This clone has more than one count but fewer than ten. This chain joins TRBV28 and TRBJ1-4; 9 bases match TRBD1. Germline CDR1 is MDHEN and CDR2 is SYDVKM. CDR3 length: 14 amino acids. V was pared by 6 bases and J by 4 bases, with 3 bases of the junction left unmatched. Written as DNA, the CDR3 is TGTGCCAGCAGATCGACAGGGGGTAATGAAAAACTGTTTTTT. Translating gives CASRSTGGNEKLFF.

This clone was observed a handful of times. This chain uses TRBV30 with TRBJ1-1, with TRBD1 matching 7 bases. Per germline, CDR1 GTSNPN and CDR2 SVGIG (reference sequence). This CDR3 comprises 15 residues. V lost 0 bases and J lost 4; bases outside the gene matches: 8. CDR3 in amino acids: CAWSVLRWDSTEAFF. The CDR3 DNA sequence: TGTGCCTGGAGTGTACTTAGGTGGGACAGCACTGAAGCTTTCTTT.

The V gene is TRBV6-5, the J gene TRBJ2-5; the D gene is possibly TRBD1 (5 bases). Germline V gene lookup returns CDR1 MNHEY and CDR2 SVGAGI. The ends were cut back, 6 bases at V and 0 bases at J, with 11 bases in the middle. The CDR3 is 14 residues long. The CDR3 DNA sequence: TGTGCCAGCAGGCCCAGGGTCTACCAAGAGACCCAGTACTTC. Protein product: CASRPRVYQETQYF.

This clone was recorded a few times. The V gene is TRBV5-6, the J gene TRBJ2-3; D perhaps matches TRBD1 (5 bases). Trimming removed 4 bases at V and 6 bases at J, with 12 bases between. This CDR3 spans 13 amino acids. CDR1 and CDR2 from the germline V gene are SGHDT and YYEEEE. The chain's CDR3 is CASSARAADTQYF. CDR3 sequence (DNA): TGTGCCAGCAGCGCCAGGGCGGCGGATACGCAGTATTTT.

The V gene is TRBV6-5, the J gene TRBJ1-1; D may be TRBD1 (6 bases). CDR3 length: 14 amino acids. The germline V gene has CDR1 MNHEY and CDR2 SVGAGI. V lost 8 bases, J lost 1 base, and 14 bases lay in between. Here the CDR3 reads CASGTGTPNTEAFF. In nucleotides, the CDR3 is TGTGCCAGCGGAACCGGGACACCGAACACTGAAGCTTTCTTT.

J is TRBJ1-1 and V is TRBV5-1, with D possibly being TRBD1 (5 bases). Looked up from germline, CDR1 is SGHRS and CDR2 is YFSETQ. V was trimmed by 1 base and J by 2 bases, leaving 15 bases between them. The CDR3 length is 16 residues. CDR3 sequence (DNA): TGCGCCAGCAGCTTGCGTGCGGGGCAAACAAACACTGAAGCTTTCTTT. Its translation: CASSLRAGQTNTEAFF.

The gene calls are TRBV19 and TRBJ1-6, with 7 nucleotides matching TRBD1. Germline CDR1 LNHDA, CDR2 SQIVND (reference sequence). The CDR3 loop spans 17 amino acids. Germline trimming cut 5 bases from V and 2 bases from J; bases unmatched to any gene: 9. CDR3: CASSSRQGVPYNSPLHF. The CDR3, as DNA: TGTGCCAGTAGTTCGCGCCAGGGGGTCCCCTATAATTCACCCCTCCACTTT.

The CDR3: CASSYAMSSYNEQFF. CDR3 bases: TGCGCCAGCAGCTACGCAATGAGCTCCTACAATGAGCAGTTCTTC. The V and J genes are TRBV5-1 and TRBJ2-1; no firm D call. This CDR3 contains 15 residues. Per germline, CDR1 SGHRS and CDR2 YFSETQ. V was cut by 3 bases and J by 0 bases, with 10 bases left in between.

V and J are TRBV2 and TRBJ1-3; D remains ambiguous. Germline-derived CDR1 and CDR2 are SNHLY and FYNNEI. CDR3 length: 13 residues. Trimming took off 8 bases at V and 4 bases at J, with 12 bases between the two ends. In nucleotides, the CDR3 is TGTGCCAGCGGCTCTTTGGTCGGAAACACCATATATTTT. This codes for CASGSLVGNTIYF.

The chain recombines TRBV2 with TRBJ2-2, with 7 bases fitting TRBD1. Germline loops: CDR1 SNHLY, CDR2 FYNNEI. After removal of 6 bases from V and 4 bases from J, the junction contained 5 bases not matched to a gene. The length of the CDR3 is 14 residues. The CDR3 nucleotides read TGTGCCAGCAGAGCACCAGGGGGCACCGGGGAGCTGTTTTTT. Protein product: CASRAPGGTGELFF.

This clone was picked up a small number of times. The chain combines TRBV6-1 with TRBJ1-5; tentative D call: TRBD1 (6 bases). CDR1 is MNHNS and CDR2 is SASEGT in the germline V gene. The CDR3 spans 15 residues. The ends were cut back, 3 bases at V and 5 bases at J, with 14 bases in the middle. CDR3 in DNA: TGTGCCAGCAGTGACGGTAGGACAGCTTATCAGCCCCAGCATTTT. Translating gives CASSDGRTAYQPQHF.

Notes on this clone: Other nucleotide sequences in the sample specify the same CDR3. This chain links TRBV5-4 with TRBJ1-2; TRBD1 is a possible D gene (5 bases). CDR1 and CDR2 from the germline V gene are SGHNT and YYREEE (reference sequence). V was pared by 4 bases and J by 4 bases, with 20 bases between. The CDR3 length is 16 residues. The CDR3 bases are TGTGCCAGCAGCCCCGGGGGAGGGAGGCAACCCTATGGCTACACCTTC. This sequence encodes CASSPGGGRQPYGYTF. The entire variable domain, with the rest obtained from reference TRBV5-4 and TRBJ1-2, is as follows: ETGVTQSPTHLIKTRGQQVTLRCSSQSGHNTVSWYQQALGQGPQFIFQYYREEENGRGNFPPRFSGLQFPNYSSELNVNALELDDSALYLCASSPGGGRQPYGYTFGSGTRLTVV.

This chain joins TRBV27 and TRBJ2-5, with TRBD1 matching 9 bases. The CDR3 runs to 16 residues. V gave up 1 base and J gave up 5 bases; unmatched junction bases: 8. Germline CDR1 MNHEY, CDR2 SMNVEV (reference sequence). In DNA form, the CDR3 reads TGTGCCAGCAGTTTATTAGGGACAGGGTACGATGAGACCCAGTACTTC. It translates to CASSLLGTGYDETQYF.

The chain employs TRBV7-9 and TRBJ2-7, with TRBD2 as a possible D gene (5 bases). CDR3 length: 16 amino acids. Deletions cut 5 bases from V and 6 bases from J, with 23 bases between. Germline V gene sequence: CDR1 SEHNR, CDR2 FQNEAQ (reference sequence). The CDR3 DNA reads as TGTGCCAGCAGCAAGGCCGCTAGCAAAAGTGTAGGCGAGCAGTACTTC. It yields the protein CASSKAASKSVGEQYF.

This rearrangement joins TRBV5-1 to TRBJ2-1, with 7 nucleotides matching TRBD2. The length of the CDR3 is 16 residues. CDR1 is SGHRS and CDR2 is YFSETQ in the germline V gene. The ends lost 0 bases at V and 6 bases at J; junction bases unmatched: 9. CDR3 sequence: CASSLGLAGPSNEQFF. The CDR3 coding sequence is TGCGCCAGCAGCTTGGGATTAGCGGGCCCTTCCAATGAGCAGTTCTTC.

The chain combines TRBV27 with TRBJ1-4; 9 nucleotides line up with TRBD1. The CDR3 totals 18 residues. Germline V gene sequence: CDR1 MNHEY, CDR2 SMNVEV (reference sequence). V was clipped by 0 bases and J by 6 bases; unmatched bases: 11. The CDR3 bases are TGTGCCAGCAGTTTATCGATGGGACAGGGATTCCTTCATGAAAAACTGTTTTTT. It codes for CASSLSMGQGFLHEKLFF.

The chain employs TRBV7-2 and TRBJ1-2; D is possibly TRBD1 (6 bases). Germline loops: CDR1 SGHTA, CDR2 FQGNSA. Trimming cost V 2 bases and J 8 bases, with 12 bases left between them. The CDR3 is made up of 13 amino acids. This CDR3 is CASSLQGMRGYTF. The CDR3 DNA reads as TGTGCCAGCAGCTTACAGGGGATGCGGGGCTACACCTTC.

The chain has TRBV29-1 and TRBJ2-1, with 8 bases that match TRBD1. Trimming at V came to 5 bases and at J to 1 base, leaving 4 bases not matched to a gene. Per the germline V gene, CDR1 is SQVTM and CDR2 is ANQGSEA. This CDR3 spans 14 amino acids. DNA of the CDR3: TGCAGCGTTTCAGGGGGCGCTTCCTACAATGAGCAGTTCTTC. This translates into CSVSGGASYNEQFF.

Only one count was recorded for this clone. One junction end disagrees with the germline gene, perhaps due to a read error. The chain carries TRBV7-9 and TRBJ1-1; D remains ambiguous. The CDR3 spans 14 residues. CDR1 SEHNR and CDR2 FQNEAQ come from the germline V gene (reference sequence). The CDR3 here is CSSSPSSGNTEAFF. The CDR3 DNA is TGTTCCAGCAGCCCATCTTCGGGGAACACTGAAGCTTTCTTT.